Following are 31 T cell receptor beta chains from one sample sequenced in a study of shared T cell receptors in the human thymus. Repertoires were generated with immunoSEQ multiplex PCR, while TCRdb's copy carries only in-frame clones and drops some. The table has about 660,000 clones, around nine tenths seen once. The sample was also linked to a second study, of human thymus T cells.

Material: thymocytes. Receptor source: a boy in the first two years of life with a congenital heart defect.

The J gene is TRBJ1-5, the V gene TRBV28; D perhaps matches TRBD1 (5 bases). Trimming removed 3 bases from V and 9 bases from J, with 15 bases in between. The V gene's germline CDR1 is MDHEN and CDR2 SYDVKM. The CDR3 extends over 14 amino acids. Here the CDR3 reads CASSLTRGLGPQHF. DNA for the CDR3: TGTGCCAGCAGTTTGACAAGGGGACTGGGGCCCCAGCATTTT.

The V and J genes are TRBV5-4 and TRBJ2-3, with D possibly TRBD1 on 5 matching bases. V was clipped by 4 bases and J by 0 bases, with 12 bases between them. CDR3 length: 15 amino acids. In germline, CDR1 is SGHNT, CDR2 YYREEE (reference sequence). The chain's CDR3 is CASSRPGSSTDTQYF. The DNA of the CDR3 is TGTGCCAGCAGCCGCCCAGGGTCTAGCACAGATACGCAGTATTTT.

The rearrangement links TRBV19 to TRBJ1-2, with 7 bases identical to TRBD1. With 9 bases clipped from V and 3 bases from J, the junction kept 16 bases outside the gene matches. Germline lookup yields CDR1 LNHDA and CDR2 SQIVND (reference sequence). There are 16 residues in the CDR3. The CDR3 loop reads CASTGRQGGIDYGYTF. CDR3 nucleotides: TGTGCCAGCACGGGGCGACAGGGTGGAATTGACTATGGCTACACCTTC.

This chain connects TRBV11-2 to TRBJ1-2, with a weak D call TRBD1 (5 bases). The CDR3 is made up of 18 amino acids. Trimming removed 2 bases from V and 5 bases from J, with 24 bases in between. Germline CDR1 reads SGHAT; CDR2 reads FQNNGV. The CDR3 sequence is CASSLSPPRGGVGYGYTF. The CDR3 DNA follows: TGTGCCAGCAGCTTAAGCCCGCCTCGGGGAGGGGTGGGTTATGGCTACACCTTC.

DNA of the CDR3: TGTGCCAGCAGCTTAGATCCGGGTAAAGAGACCCAGTACTTC. It translates to CASSLDPGKETQYF. This chain uses TRBV7-9 with TRBJ2-5; D call uncertain. The CDR3 contains 14 residues. V lost 1 base to trimming and J lost 3 bases, with 9 bases between them. CDR1 SEHNR and CDR2 FQNEAQ come from the germline V gene (reference sequence).

The rearrangement links TRBV20-1 to TRBJ2-7; weak D call: TRBD2 (5 bases). Looked up from germline, CDR1 is DFQATT and CDR2 is SNEGSKA (reference sequence). The CDR3 runs 10 residues. The V gene lost 3 bases and the J gene lost 8 bases, with 8 bases spanning the gap. CDR3 sequence (DNA): TGCAGTGCTAGCGGGATAAAGCAGTACTTC. Translation gives CSASGIKQYF.

This clone was observed a handful of times. Here the CDR3 DNA reads TGTGCCAGCAGTTCCAGGTCTGCCGGGGAACGGGAAAAACTGTTTTTT. Its translation is CASSSRSAGEREKLFF. The V gene is TRBV27, the J gene TRBJ1-4; no clear D gene. Germline CDR1 MNHEY, CDR2 SMNVEV (reference sequence). V was clipped by 4 bases and J by 8 bases, with 20 bases between them. The CDR3 has 16 residues. Filled out from reference TRBV27 and TRBJ1-4, the complete variable domain reads EAQVTQNPRYLITVTGKKLTVTCSQNMNHEYMSWYRQDPGLGLRQIYYSMNVEVTDKGDVPEGYKVSRKEKRNFPLILESPSPNQTSLYFCASSSRSAGEREKLFFGSGTQLSVL.

This clone was detected a few times. This sequence joins TRBV6-6 and TRBJ2-7, with D possibly TRBD2 on 5 matching bases. This CDR3 is built from 13 residues. V was cut by 5 bases and J by 2 bases, with 10 bases left in between. Germline V gene data show CDR1 as MNHNY and CDR2 as SVGAGI (reference sequence). CDR3 amino acids: CASSPGTPYEQYF. The CDR3 nucleotides are TGTGCCAGCAGTCCGGGAACCCCCTACGAGCAGTACTTC.

This chain uses TRBV19 with TRBJ1-1; D is uncertain. Germline CDR1 and CDR2: LNHDA and SQIVND (reference sequence). The CDR3 covers 12 residues. V was cut by 1 base and J by 10 bases, with 10 bases left in between. CDR3 residues: CASSIGGERAFF. The CDR3 DNA reads TGTGCCAGTAGTATAGGGGGAGAAAGAGCTTTCTTT.

The rearrangement links TRBV6-5 to TRBJ2-3; D call uncertain. This CDR3 spans 11 amino acids. Trimming shortened V by 2 bases and J by 10 bases, and 7 bases separated the two germline ends. Germline CDR1 MNHEY, CDR2 SVGAGI. The CDR3 DNA follows: TGTGCCAGCAGTTACGGCCTAGCGCAGTATTTT. Its protein product is CASSYGLAQYF.

The chain couples TRBV27 to TRBJ2-7; 11 bases map to TRBD1. After removal of 7 bases from V and 6 bases from J, the junction contained 20 bases not matched to a gene. Germline V gene sequence: CDR1 MNHEY, CDR2 SMNVEV (reference sequence). This CDR3 region has 18 residues. Written as DNA, the CDR3 is TGTGCCAGCATTAACCCGAGGACAGGGGGCAGGACGCTGACCGAGCAGTACTTC. Translated: CASINPRTGGRTLTEQYF.

This clone has a single count. V and J are TRBV7-4 and TRBJ1-5; a weak D match, TRBD1 (5 bases). Trimming shortened V by 8 bases and J by 1 base, and 24 bases separated the two germline ends. The CDR3 has 18 residues. Germline assignment: CDR1 SGHVT and CDR2 SQSDAQ. CDR3 sequence (DNA): TGTGCCAGCGTAATGATGGGAGGGACGGGCGCGAGCAATCAGCCCCAGCATTTT. Translated, it gives CASVMMGGTGASNQPQHF. Combining the CDR3 with reference TRBV7-4 and TRBJ1-5 gives the whole variable domain GAGVSQSPRYKVAKRGRDVALRCDSISGHVTLYWYRQTLGQGSEVLTYSQSDAQRDKSGRPSGRFSAERPERSVSTLKIQRTEQGDSAVYLCASVMMGGTGASNQPQHFGDGTRLSIL.

The chain uses TRBV7-6 and TRBJ1-5; a possible D gene is TRBD1 (5 bases). The CDR3 sequence is 15 residues long. V lost 4 bases, J lost 0 bases, and 10 bases lay in between. The V gene's germline CDR1 is SGHVS and CDR2 FNYEAQ. The CDR3 coding sequence is TGTGCCAGCAGCTCGGACAATTATAGCAATCAGCCCCAGCATTTT. Residues: CASSSDNYSNQPQHF.

This clone turned up a few times. The chain is built from TRBV29-1 and TRBJ1-1, with 11 nucleotides matching TRBD1. Germline CDR1 is SQVTM and CDR2 is ANQGSEA. The CDR3 is 14 residues long. The J segment lost 1 base and the V segment lost 6 bases, leaving 4 bases of the junction unmatched. The CDR3 sequence is CSVDRGHKNTEAFF. The CDR3, as DNA: TGCAGCGTGGACAGGGGGCATAAGAACACTGAAGCTTTCTTT.

Notes on this clone: A junction boundary mismatches the germline segment, possibly from a read error. The rearrangement links TRBV5-4 to TRBJ2-7, with TRBD2 matching 12 bases. CDR3 length: 15 residues. Germline V gene sequence: CDR1 SGHNT, CDR2 YYREEE (reference sequence). The CDR3 region has the DNA TGTACCAGCAGCTTGTCGACTAGCGGGAGCTACGAGCAGTACTTC. Protein product: CTSSLSTSGSYEQYF.

The chain uses TRBV11-1 and TRBJ1-1; TRBD1 matches 9 bases. This CDR3 is built from 15 residues. V dropped 3 bases and J dropped 3; count of bases not matched to a gene: 5. Per germline, CDR1 SGHAT and CDR2 FQDESV (reference sequence). CDR3 region: CASSFTGGEDTEAFF. CDR3 in DNA: TGTGCCAGCAGCTTTACAGGGGGCGAGGACACTGAAGCTTTCTTT.

The chain is built from TRBV19 and TRBJ1-2, with D perhaps TRBD1 (6 bases). The CDR3 length is 12 residues. The V end was cut by 9 bases, the J end by 3 bases, with 11 bases between. The germline V gene encodes CDR1 LNHDA and CDR2 SQIVND (reference sequence). CDR3 nucleotides: TGTGCCAGCGGGGGGCAGTACTATGGCTACACCTTC. Its translation: CASGGQYYGYTF. The whole variable domain, remainder taken from reference TRBV19 and TRBJ1-2, is DGGITQSPKYLFRKEGQNVTLSCEQNLNHDAMYWYRQDPGQGLRLIYYSQIVNDFQKGDIAEGYSVSREKKESFPLTVTSAQKNPTAFYLCASGGQYYGYTFGSGTRLTVV.

This clone was picked up one time. The chain couples TRBV27 to TRBJ1-1; D unclear. CDR3 length: 14 amino acids. Germline loops: CDR1 MNHEY, CDR2 SMNVEV (reference sequence). Trimming stripped 3 bases from V and 4 bases from J, with 12 bases between. The CDR3 loop reads CASSFGEGGTEAFF. DNA of the CDR3: TGTGCCAGCAGTTTTGGGGAGGGAGGCACTGAAGCTTTCTTT.

The J gene is TRBJ2-1, the V gene TRBV5-1; weak D call: TRBD1 (6 bases). The germline V gene encodes CDR1 SGHRS and CDR2 YFSETQ. The germline V and J ends were trimmed by 7 bases and 10 bases, with 12 bases remaining between them. The CDR3 is made up of 11 amino acids. In DNA form, the CDR3 reads TGCGCCAGCGGGGACATCGGGGAGCAGTTCTTC. Protein sequence: CASGDIGEQFF.

The V gene is TRBV4-1, the J gene TRBJ2-7; 7 bases agree with TRBD2. The CDR3 runs 17 residues. The germline CDR1 and CDR2 sequences are MGHRA and YSYEKL. V trimming: 2 bases; J trimming: 1 base; junction bases outside the gene matches: 11. The CDR3, as DNA: TGCGCCAGCAGCCAACCCCCTGGGGGGAGGGGATCCTACGAGCAGTACTTC. Amino acid sequence: CASSQPPGGRGSYEQYF.

This chain links TRBV7-2 with TRBJ2-7; TRBD2 aligns across 10 bases. V lost 5 bases and J lost 2; bases outside the gene matches: 9. This CDR3 has 16 amino acids. CDR1 SGHTA and CDR2 FQGNSA come from the germline V gene. The CDR3 bases are TGTGCCAGCAGCCATAGCGAAGCGGGAGGGCCCTACGAGCAGTACTTC. Translation: CASSHSEAGGPYEQYF.

The J gene is TRBJ2-5, the V gene TRBV28, with D tentatively TRBD1 (5 bases). Germline V gene sequence: CDR1 MDHEN, CDR2 SYDVKM. The CDR3 is made up of 17 amino acids. With 2 bases removed from V and 1 base from J, the gap between germline ends came to 17 bases. CDR3 sequence: CASSLIGWVGAQETQYF. CDR3 nucleotide sequence: TGTGCCAGCAGTTTAATCGGATGGGTTGGGGCCCAAGAGACCCAGTACTTC.

The chain is built from TRBV2 and TRBJ1-2; 7 nucleotides match TRBD1. Trimming at V came to 4 bases and at J to 3 bases, leaving 8 bases not matched to a gene. The CDR3 totals 15 residues. Germline loops: CDR1 SNHLY, CDR2 FYNNEI. CDR3 sequence (DNA): TGTGCCAGCAGTGTTGACAGGGCCAGAGACTATGGCTACACCTTC. This encodes CASSVDRARDYGYTF.

The chain recombines TRBV4-1 with TRBJ2-2; D gene unclear. CDR3 length: 16 residues. V dropped 0 bases and J dropped 3 bases, with 11 bases sitting between them. Germline assignment: CDR1 MGHRA and CDR2 YSYEKL. CDR3 nucleotide sequence: TGCGCCAGCAGCCAAGAACTTGCAGGTCACACCGGGGAGCTGTTTTTT. Its protein product is CASSQELAGHTGELFF.

J is TRBJ2-6 and V is TRBV5-1; 7 bases are a match to TRBD1. The CDR3 spans 18 residues. V lost 6 bases, J lost 0 bases, and 12 bases stayed unmatched. In germline, CDR1 is SGHRS, CDR2 YFSETQ. In nucleotides, the CDR3 is TGCGCCAGCACTCCGGGACAGCGATTCAGCTCTGGGGCCAACGTCCTGACTTTC. It is translated as CASTPGQRFSSGANVLTF.

This clone was counted between two and nine times. The rearrangement joins TRBV6-5 to TRBJ2-1; 10 bases match TRBD2. From germline, CDR1 is MNHEY and CDR2 SVGAGI. V dropped 3 bases and J dropped 4; count of bases not matched to a gene: 6. The length of the CDR3 is 16 residues. The CDR3 sequence: CASSYRAGGPYNEQFF. For the CDR3, the DNA is TGTGCCAGCAGTTATAGAGCGGGAGGGCCGTACAATGAGCAGTTCTTC.

CDR3 amino acids: CASSLWVKTSSASSTDTQYF. CDR3 bases: TGTGCCAGCAGCTTATGGGTGAAGACTAGTAGCGCCTCTAGCACAGATACGCAGTATTTT. The chain recombines TRBV11-3 with TRBJ2-3, with D perhaps matching TRBD2 (6 bases). The CDR3 has 20 amino acids. Per the germline V gene, CDR1 is SGHNT and CDR2 is YENEEA. Trimming left V 2 bases short and J 0 bases short, with 24 bases between.

The chain recombines TRBV5-6 with TRBJ2-2; the match to TRBD1 covers 7 bases. The junction had 8 bases not matched to a gene; V was cut back by 3 bases and J by 9 bases. The V gene's germline CDR1 is SGHDT and CDR2 YYEEEE. The CDR3 covers 14 residues. CDR3 in DNA: TGTGCCAGCAGCTACTGGGGACAGAAAAGGGAGCTGTTTTTT. Its translation: CASSYWGQKRELFF.

V and J are TRBV5-4 and TRBJ2-1, with 11 nucleotides matching TRBD2. The germline gives CDR1 SGHNT, CDR2 YYREEE (reference sequence). The CDR3 covers 15 residues. The junction had 8 bases not matched to a gene; V was cut back by 4 bases and J by 8 bases. In DNA form, the CDR3 reads TGTGCCAGCAGCGGTTTAACTAGCGGGAGATATGAGCAGTTCTTC. Protein product: CASSGLTSGRYEQFF.

This chain uses TRBV11-2 with TRBJ2-7, with 8 bases lining up with TRBD2. The CDR3 has 18 residues. With V trimmed by 7 bases and J by 4 bases, 21 bases remained unmatched. Per germline, CDR1 SGHAT and CDR2 FQNNGV. The CDR3 here is CASTGREVGAGVNYEQYF. Here the CDR3 DNA reads TGTGCCAGCACCGGCCGCGAGGTGGGAGCGGGAGTTAATTACGAGCAGTACTTC.

The chain is built from TRBV27 and TRBJ2-1, with TRBD2 identical over 7 bases. This CDR3 contains 15 residues. The V and J ends lost 3 bases and 0 bases, in that order; junction bases with no gene match: 2. Germline assignment: CDR1 MNHEY and CDR2 SMNVEV (reference sequence). The CDR3 loop is CASSFGGSSYNEQFF. In DNA form, the CDR3 reads TGTGCCAGCAGTTTTGGCGGGAGCTCCTACAATGAGCAGTTCTTC.